Presented here are 19 T cell receptor beta chains from one specimen sequenced in a study of blood T cell repertoires in COVID-19. Using immunoSEQ multiplex PCR, the repertoire was profiled, and TCRdb retains in-frame clones only, with some absent. This sample carries hundreds of thousands of clones, about 79% of them seen once, and the ten largest clones take around 8.9%. Sequencing was done on a sample of peripheral blood. The receptors originated from a man at least 80 years old with acute or convalescent COVID-19.

This clone has a handful of counts. The J gene is TRBJ1-1, the V gene TRBV6-6; no clear D gene. From germline, CDR1 is MNHNY and CDR2 SVGAGI (reference sequence). This CDR3 is 11 amino acids long. The germline V and J ends were trimmed by 5 bases and 7 bases, with 8 bases remaining between them. The CDR3 sequence: CASSTTIEAFF. CDR3 nucleotide sequence: TGTGCCAGCAGTACGACAATTGAAGCTTTCTTT.

This clone was counted a few times. The chain recombines TRBV18 with TRBJ2-1; TRBD1 agrees at 8 bases. Germline lookup yields CDR1 KGHSH and CDR2 LQKENI. CDR3 length: 17 amino acids. The trim removed 5 bases at V and 3 bases at J, leaving 12 bases unmatched. The CDR3 protein is CASSTAGTGQLYNEQFF. The CDR3 nucleotides read TGTGCCAGCTCAACCGCCGGGACAGGTCAACTCTACAATGAGCAGTTCTTC.

The DNA for the CDR3 is TGTGCCACCAGTGGGGCCAGGGGGCGGGGTTATTACAATGAGCAGTTCTTC. This translates into CATSGARGRGYYNEQFF. The V gene is TRBV24-1, the J gene TRBJ2-1; 8 positions agree with TRBD1. Germline CDR1 KGHDR, CDR2 SFDVKD. The trim removed 5 bases at V and 4 bases at J, leaving 12 bases unmatched. The CDR3 loop spans 17 amino acids.

V usage is TRBV6-4 and J usage is TRBJ1-6; 8 positions match TRBD1. The CDR3 extends over 14 amino acids. V shed 6 bases and J 8 bases; nucleotides not matched to a gene: 6. Per the germline V gene, CDR1 is MRHNA and CDR2 is SNTAGT. CDR3 residues: CASRGQGRDSPLHF. In DNA form, the CDR3 reads TGTGCCAGCAGAGGACAGGGTAGAGATTCACCCCTCCACTTT.

CDR3 protein: CASSEATGGLGYGYTF. The CDR3 DNA is TGTGCCAGCAGTGAAGCGACGGGGGGGCTAGGCTATGGCTACACCTTC. The V and J genes are TRBV2 and TRBJ1-2; D possibly corresponds to TRBD1 (6 bases). The germline CDR1 and CDR2 sequences are SNHLY and FYNNEI. V dropped 0 bases and J dropped 4 bases, with 15 bases sitting between them. This CDR3 has 16 amino acids.

The gene calls are TRBV5-1 and TRBJ2-7; 7 bases match TRBD1. The CDR3 is made up of 15 amino acids. CDR1 is SGHRS, CDR2 YFSETQ, per germline. J gave up 1 base and V 5 bases, and 9 bases lay outside the gene matches. The DNA for the CDR3 is TGCGCCAGCAGTCCCGACAGGGCAGTATCCTACGAGCAGTACTTC. Protein sequence: CASSPDRAVSYEQYF.

The chain has TRBV12-2 and TRBJ2-7; the D call of TRBD2 is as the table states it, not checked on the DNA. TRBV12-2 is flagged as a pseudogene. The CDR3 is made up of 15 amino acids. CDR3 region: CASRLVRGDSYEQYF. The CDR3 bases are TGTGCAAGTCGCTTAGTCCGGGGGGACTCCTACGAGCAGTACTTC.

J is TRBJ2-7 and V is TRBV9; 8 bases map to TRBD2. V dropped 3 bases and J dropped 6; count of bases not matched to a gene: 11. The CDR3 has 15 residues. Germline loops: CDR1 SGDLS, CDR2 YYNGEE. DNA of the CDR3: TGTGCCAGCAGCGCCTACCGGGGGGGCCAAAGCGAGCAGTACTTC. Translating it yields CASSAYRGGQSEQYF.

The chain uses TRBV6-5 and TRBJ2-2, with 8 bases aligning to TRBD2. J gave up 1 base and V 9 bases, and 7 bases lay outside the gene matches. The CDR3 has 15 residues. Per germline, CDR1 MNHEY and CDR2 SVGAGI. The CDR3 spells CASRGLALNTGELFF. In DNA, the CDR3 is TGTGCCAGTCGAGGACTAGCATTGAACACCGGGGAGCTGTTTTTT.

This clone was counted ten times or more. This rearrangement joins TRBV6-5 to TRBJ2-7, with 8 bases lining up with TRBD1. This CDR3 comprises 14 residues. Germline CDR1 and CDR2: MNHEY and SVGAGI. Unmatched junction bases numbered 9, after V lost 6 bases and J lost 5 bases. The DNA of the CDR3 is TGTGCCAGCAGGTTCGGGACAGGAGTACACGAGCAGTACTTC. Its protein is CASRFGTGVHEQYF.

J is TRBJ1-3 and V is TRBV30; 7 nucleotides align to TRBD1. Germline CDR1 reads GTSNPN; CDR2 reads SVGIG (reference sequence). The CDR3 spans 13 residues. Trimming at V came to 2 bases and at J to 6 bases, leaving 4 bases not matched to a gene. CDR3 in DNA: TGTGCCTGGAGTAGGGGGCAGCCAAACACCATATATTTT. It translates to CAWSRGQPNTIYF.

The chain uses TRBV24-1 and TRBJ2-3; perhaps TRBD2 as D (6 bases). With 3 bases removed from V and 2 bases from J, the gap between germline ends came to 20 bases. The CDR3 extends over 18 amino acids. Germline V gene sequence: CDR1 KGHDR, CDR2 SFDVKD. The chain's CDR3 is CATSDPGRRRGSTDTQYF. CDR3 DNA: TGTGCCACCAGTGATCCGGGACGAAGGCGGGGTTCCACAGATACGCAGTATTTT.

The chain combines TRBV27 with TRBJ1-1, with 7 bases fitting TRBD1. The CDR3 loop spans 16 amino acids. Germline assignment: CDR1 MNHEY and CDR2 SMNVEV (reference sequence). The V gene end was trimmed by 0 bases and the J gene end by 1 base; junction bases not matched to a gene: 5. CDR3 DNA: TGTGCCAGCAGTTTATCGAAGGGGGCGGCGAACACTGAAGCTTTCTTT. It translates to CASSLSKGAANTEAFF.

The chain uses TRBV5-1 and TRBJ2-5; 7 bases agree with TRBD2. The length of the CDR3 is 13 residues. Trimming took 1 base from V and 4 from J; bases not matched to a gene: 1. CDR1 is SGHRS and CDR2 is YFSETQ in the germline V gene. CDR3 nucleotide sequence: TGCGCCAGCAGCTTGTGGGGGGGAGAGACCCAGTACTTC. It specifies CASSLWGGETQYF.

This chain links TRBV2 with TRBJ1-6, with 8 bases that match TRBD1. In germline, CDR1 is SNHLY, CDR2 FYNNEI. There are 15 residues in the CDR3. J gave up 7 bases and V 5 bases, and 7 bases lay outside the gene matches. CDR3 residues: CASSPIGQGNSPLHF. The DNA for the CDR3 is TGTGCCAGCAGTCCGATTGGACAGGGAAATTCACCCCTCCACTTT.

The chain's CDR3 is CASSLGAGSLYEQYF. Here the CDR3 DNA reads TGTGCCAGCAGCTTAGGTGCAGGGTCCCTCTACGAGCAGTACTTC. The V call is TRBV7-2, the J call TRBJ2-7, with D possibly matching TRBD1 (5 bases). The CDR3 length is 15 residues. Germline lookup yields CDR1 SGHTA and CDR2 FQGNSA. V was trimmed by 1 base and J by 3 bases, leaving 13 bases between them. Supplemented by reference TRBV7-2 and TRBJ2-7, the full variable domain reads GAGVSQSPSNKVTEKGKDVELRCDPISGHTALYWYRQSLGQGLEFLIYFQGNSAPDKSGLPSDRFSAERTGGSVSTLTIQRTQQEDSAVYLCASSLGAGSLYEQYFGPGTRLTVT.

The chain employs TRBV19 and TRBJ2-1, with 11 bases matching TRBD1. The CDR3 has 17 amino acids. V shed 0 bases and J 8 bases; nucleotides not matched to a gene: 9. The germline V gene has CDR1 LNHDA and CDR2 SQIVND (reference sequence). As DNA, the CDR3 is TGTGCCAGTAGTATAGATCTTAGGACAGGGGGCAAGGATGAGCAGTTCTTC. Translated, it gives CASSIDLRTGGKDEQFF.

The V gene is TRBV24-1, the J gene TRBJ2-2; a weak D match, TRBD1 (7 bases). This CDR3 comprises 14 residues. V was clipped by 9 bases and J by 2 bases, with 12 bases between them. CDR1 KGHDR and CDR2 SFDVKD come from the germline V gene. CDR3 nucleotides: TGTGCCACCGGCGGGACAGATAACACCGGGGAGCTGTTTTTT. It specifies CATGGTDNTGELFF.

This clone turned up a few times. The rearrangement links TRBV2 to TRBJ1-6, with D perhaps TRBD1 (5 bases). The CDR3 is made up of 14 amino acids. Deletions cut 1 base from V and 5 bases from J, with 6 bases between. Germline lookup yields CDR1 SNHLY and CDR2 FYNNEI. CDR3 sequence (DNA): TGTGCCAGCAGTGAAGGGACAAATAATTCACCCCTCCACTTT. It translates to CASSEGTNNSPLHF.